The entry that follows covers one T cell receptor (beta chain) sequence. Its specificity is unknown. Researchers ran immunoSEQ v3.0 at survey level. Method: immunoSEQ multiplex PCR; TCRdb's copy keeps in-frame clones and lacks some. The data hold over 15,000 clones, with 75% to 85% observed a single time. V lost 3 bases, J lost 0 bases, and 7 bases lay in between. Germline CDR1 and CDR2: SGHDT and YYEEEE. The CDR3 has 15 amino acids. This sample is part of a study of long-term antiretroviral therapy in people with HIV. Study conclusions and caveats: Gathering of blood took place between about 2003 and 2017, possibly under older ART regimens.

This TCR came from a man between 35 and 55 years old with HIV. The sample consisted of unsorted PBMCs, taken 2.1 years after starting antiretroviral therapy. The chain employs TRBV5-6 and TRBJ2-6; D remains unclear. CDR3 in DNA: TGTGCCAGCAGCTCCTTTTCCTCTGGGGCCAACGTCCTGACTTTC. It translates to CASSSFSSGANVLTF.